The 10 T cell receptor beta chains reported below all come from one sample, sequenced in a study of identical twins. TCRdb analysed the 5' RACE reads with MiXCR anew, one entry per CDR3 protein. Among 1.5 million to 2 million distinct CDR3 sequences, about 32% were seen once, and the ten largest hold about 0.27%. The sample consisted of cord blood. The receptors shown here come from a newborn girl in good health.

The chain employs TRBV9 and TRBJ2-1; TRBD1 agrees at 7 bases. The germline CDR1 and CDR2 sequences are SGDLS and YYNGEE. The CDR3 sequence is 15 residues long. V was pared by 4 bases and J by 4 bases, with 8 bases of the junction left unmatched. CDR3 sequence: CASSPRWGQYNEQFF. In DNA form, the CDR3 reads TGTGCCAGCAGCCCCCGTTGGGGACAGTACAATGAGCAGTTCTTC.

Regarding this clonotype: A read error is possible here, since a much larger clone lies one base away. The chain employs TRBV27 and TRBJ2-7, with 9 bases fitting TRBD2. The germline gives CDR1 MNHEY, CDR2 SMNVEV (reference sequence). V was clipped by 0 bases and J by 2 bases; unmatched bases: 11. This CDR3 contains 18 residues. CDR3 amino acids: CASSLSRKRGDYTYEQYF. As DNA, the CDR3 is TGTGCCAGCAGTTTATCGAGAAAGCGGGGGGACTACACCTACGAGCAGTACTTC.

This clonotype came up once. The junction departs from germline at one end; a sequencing error may be responsible. DNA for the CDR3: TGTGCCAATAGTATTCCTCTCGGAGGGAACACTGAAGCTTTCTTT. It is translated as CANSIPLGGNTEAFF. The V call is TRBV19, the J call TRBJ1-1; no firm D call. Germline CDR1 and CDR2: LNHDA and SQIVND (reference sequence). The CDR3 extends over 15 amino acids. The full variable domain, rest sourced from reference TRBV19 and TRBJ1-1, is DGGITQSPKYLFRKEGQNVTLSCEQNLNHDAMYWYRQDPGQGLRLIYYSQIVNDFQKGDIAEGYSVSREKKESFPLTVTSAQKNPTAFYLCANSIPLGGNTEAFFGQGTRLTVV.

The gene calls are TRBV28 and TRBJ2-4, with TRBD2 identical over 14 bases. The V gene end was trimmed by 2 bases and the J gene end by 9 bases; junction bases not matched to a gene: 9. Germline assignment: CDR1 MDHEN and CDR2 SYDVKM. This CDR3 has 17 residues. The CDR3 loop is CASSLPSGLAGASIQYF. In DNA form, the CDR3 reads TGTGCCAGCAGTTTACCGTCGGGACTAGCGGGGGCGAGCATTCAGTACTTC. Based on the CDR3 plus reference TRBV28 and TRBJ2-4, the full variable domain is DVKVTQSSRYLVKRTGEKVFLECVQDMDHENMFWYRQDPGLGLRLIYFSYDVKMKEKGDIPEGYSVSREKKERFSLILESASTNQTSMYLCASSLPSGLAGASIQYFGAGTRLSVL.

This clonotype was seen a handful of times. V is TRBV11-2 and J is TRBJ2-1, with 8 bases that match TRBD2. The germline V gene has CDR1 SGHAT and CDR2 FQNNGV. J was trimmed by 0 bases and V by 4 bases; bases with no gene match: 2. The CDR3 is made up of 15 amino acids. DNA of the CDR3: TGTGCCAGCAGCTCGGGGGGGCGCTCCTACAATGAGCAGTTCTTC. It codes for CASSSGGRSYNEQFF.

This CDR3 reads CASSQMTGRETQYF. CDR3 bases: TGTGCCAGCAGCCAAATGACAGGAAGAGAGACCCAGTACTTC. The chain is built from TRBV3-1 and TRBJ2-5; a weak D match, TRBD1 (6 bases). CDR3 length equals 14 residues. V was cut by 2 bases and J by 4 bases, with 11 bases left in between. Germline V lookup: CDR1 LGHDT, CDR2 YNNKEL (reference sequence).

The V gene is TRBV28, the J gene TRBJ2-1; maybe TRBD2 (5 bases). This CDR3 is 16 amino acids long. CDR1 and CDR2 from the germline V gene are MDHEN and SYDVKM. V lost 8 bases, J lost 0 bases, and 17 bases lay in between. The chain's CDR3 is CASANLVGSSYNEQFF. The CDR3 DNA follows: TGTGCCAGCGCTAACTTAGTGGGGAGCTCCTACAATGAGCAGTTCTTC.

There are many counts of this clonotype. The chain recombines TRBV29-1 with TRBJ1-2, with D possibly TRBD1 on 6 matching bases. The CDR3 covers 13 residues. The germline CDR1 and CDR2 sequences are SQVTM and ANQGSEA. Trimming left V 7 bases short and J 2 bases short, with 14 bases between. The CDR3 DNA follows: TGCAGCGCCGGCTCGACAGGCAACTATGGCTACACCTTC. Translation gives CSAGSTGNYGYTF.

A few counts support this clonotype. The V call is TRBV7-9, the J call TRBJ2-7, with a weak D call TRBD1 (6 bases). This CDR3 has 15 residues. Germline V gene sequence: CDR1 SEHNR, CDR2 FQNEAQ (reference sequence). V lost 4 bases, J lost 3 bases, and 16 bases lay in between. The chain's CDR3 is CASSSRRTEDYEQYF. The DNA for the CDR3 is TGTGCCAGCAGCTCCCGACGGACAGAGGACTACGAGCAGTACTTC.

The rearrangement links TRBV20-1 to TRBJ2-4, with D hard to call. Germline CDR1 and CDR2: DFQATT and SNEGSKA (reference sequence). CDR3 length: 13 residues. Deletions cut 5 bases from V and 0 bases from J, with 8 bases between. CDR3 coding DNA: TGCAGTGCTCCCAGACTAGCCAAAAACATTCAGTACTTC. It specifies CSAPRLAKNIQYF.